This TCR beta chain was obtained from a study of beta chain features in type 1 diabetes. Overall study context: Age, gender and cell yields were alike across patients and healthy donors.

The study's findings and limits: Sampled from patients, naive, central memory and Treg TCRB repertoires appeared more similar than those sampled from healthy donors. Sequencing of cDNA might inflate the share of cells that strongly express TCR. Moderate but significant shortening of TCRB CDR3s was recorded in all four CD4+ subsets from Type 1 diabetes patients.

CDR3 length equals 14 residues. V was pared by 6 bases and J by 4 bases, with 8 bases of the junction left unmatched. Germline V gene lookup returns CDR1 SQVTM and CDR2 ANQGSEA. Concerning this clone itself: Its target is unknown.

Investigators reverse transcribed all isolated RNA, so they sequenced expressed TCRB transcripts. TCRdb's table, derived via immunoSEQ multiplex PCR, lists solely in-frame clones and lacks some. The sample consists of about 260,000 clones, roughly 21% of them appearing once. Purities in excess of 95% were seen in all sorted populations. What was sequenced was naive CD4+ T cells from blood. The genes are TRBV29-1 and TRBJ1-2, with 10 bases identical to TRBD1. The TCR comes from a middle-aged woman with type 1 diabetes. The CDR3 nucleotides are TGCAGCGTGAGGGCCGGGACAGGGGCCTATGGCTACACCTTC. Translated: CSVRAGTGAYGYTF.